The 27 T cell receptor beta chains presented below share a single source sample, sequenced in a study of T cells after somatic rescue of genetic block. The assay was immunoSEQ multiplex PCR, and TCRdb's table has in-frame clones only and misses some. The table includes fewer than 15,000 clones, over 60% detected once. Specimen: peripheral blood mononuclear cells (PBMCs). Receptor source: a boy younger than 18.

This clone occurred a few times. The chain couples TRBV5-1 to TRBJ2-3, with D hard to call. Trimming removed 2 bases at V and 5 bases at J, with 6 bases between. The germline gives CDR1 SGHRS, CDR2 YFSETQ. The CDR3 extends over 12 amino acids. The CDR3 nucleotides read TGCGCCAGCAGCTTCGGTAAAGATACGCAGTATTTT. Its protein product is CASSFGKDTQYF.

The chain has TRBV6-5 and TRBJ2-5; 8 bases are shared with TRBD1. The end of the DNA aligns better with TRBJ2-7, so the J call may be wrong. This CDR3 region has 14 residues. Germline lookup yields CDR1 MNHEY and CDR2 SVGAGI. CDR3 sequence: CASSSGQGGYEQYF. In DNA, the CDR3 is TGTGCCAGCAGCTCTGGACAGGGAGGCTACGAGCAGTACTTC.

J is TRBJ2-4 and V is TRBV10-3, with 13 bases lining up with TRBD2. The CDR3 extends over 17 amino acids. Germline V gene data show CDR1 as ENHRY and CDR2 as SYGVKD. V lost 6 bases, J lost 7 bases, and 12 bases stayed unmatched. The CDR3 spells CAISQGLAGSPGNIQYF. The CDR3 coding sequence is TGTGCCATCAGCCAGGGACTAGCGGGGTCGCCGGGGAACATTCAGTACTTC.

The chain recombines TRBV6-5 with TRBJ1-2; D perhaps matches TRBD1 (6 bases). Germline values: CDR1 MNHEY, CDR2 SVGAGI. V shed 0 bases and J shed 8 bases, with 13 bases lying between them. The CDR3 spans 14 residues. The CDR3 DNA follows: TGTGCCAGCAGTTACTCGGAAACAGGGTTGGGCTACACCTTC. This codes for CASSYSETGLGYTF.

The chain combines TRBV19 with TRBJ2-5, with 8 bases identical to TRBD2. V trimming: 1 base; J trimming: 5 bases; junction bases outside the gene matches: 3. Germline loops: CDR1 LNHDA, CDR2 SQIVND (reference sequence). This CDR3 is 14 amino acids long. The CDR3 DNA reads as TGTGCCAGTAGTATAGCGGGAGGGATTGAGACCCAGTACTTC. It encodes CASSIAGGIETQYF.

The V and J genes are TRBV30 and TRBJ1-6; maybe TRBD1 (5 bases). The CDR3 spans 14 residues. Germline-derived CDR1 and CDR2 are GTSNPN and SVGIG (reference sequence). V lost 2 bases, J lost 7 bases, and 12 bases lay in between. CDR3 in DNA: TGTGCCTGGAGTTGGGGTAGGGGAAATTCACCCCTCCACTTT. Translated, it gives CAWSWGRGNSPLHF.

The chain has TRBV9 and TRBJ1-3; a possible D gene is TRBD1 (6 bases). The CDR3 runs to 16 residues. The germline V and J ends were trimmed by 3 bases and 0 bases, with 13 bases remaining between them. CDR1 SGDLS and CDR2 YYNGEE come from the germline V gene. CDR3 bases: TGTGCCAGCAGCGACAGACAGGCGACCTCTGGAAACACCATATATTTT. Translation gives CASSDRQATSGNTIYF. The whole variable domain, remainder taken from reference TRBV9 and TRBJ1-3, is DSGVTQTPKHLITATGQRVTLRCSPRSGDLSVYWYQQSLDQGLQFLIQYYNGEERAKGNILERFSAQQFPDLHSELNLSSLELGDSALYFCASSDRQATSGNTIYFGEGSWLTVV.

This sequence joins TRBV7-9 and TRBJ1-2; 7 positions match TRBD1. The V gene's germline CDR1 is SEHNR and CDR2 FQNEAQ (reference sequence). This CDR3 contains 11 residues. CDR3 sequence reads: CGSGQNYGYTF. CDR3 nucleotide sequence: TGTGGCTCGGGACAGAACTATGGCTACACCTTC.

The genes are TRBV18 and TRBJ1-1; D remains unclear. V dropped 3 bases and J dropped 6 bases, with 11 bases sitting between them. CDR1 and CDR2 (germline): KGHSH, LQKENI. The CDR3 spans 13 residues. The CDR3 DNA reads as TGTGCCAGCTCACCGGGTTTGGACGCTGAAGCTTTCTTT. It specifies CASSPGLDAEAFF.

The J gene is TRBJ2-1, the V gene TRBV4-2; D call uncertain. V shed 2 bases and J shed 0 bases, with 11 bases lying between them. CDR3 length: 16 amino acids. In germline, CDR1 is LGHNA, CDR2 YNFKEQ. The CDR3 nucleotides are TGTGCCAGCAGCCAACCCAGAGTCCTCTCCTACAATGAGCAGTTCTTC. Translation gives CASSQPRVLSYNEQFF.

This chain connects TRBV4-1 to TRBJ2-3, with TRBD2 identical over 12 bases. CDR3 length: 19 residues. Per the germline V gene, CDR1 is MGHRA and CDR2 is YSYEKL. With 0 bases clipped from V and 2 bases from J, the junction kept 9 bases outside the gene matches. The CDR3 nucleotides read TGCGCCAGCAGCCAAGACGGGACTACTAGCGGGGGGACCACAGATACGCAGTATTTT. It codes for CASSQDGTTSGGTTDTQYF.

This chain links TRBV6-4 with TRBJ1-4; possibly TRBD1 for D (5 bases). The germline V and J ends were trimmed by 2 bases and 1 base, with 5 bases remaining between them. The CDR3 extends over 14 amino acids. Germline V lookup: CDR1 MRHNA, CDR2 SNTAGT. DNA for the CDR3: TGTGCCAGCAGTGACAGGGGAACTAATGAAAAACTGTTTTTT. Translating it yields CASSDRGTNEKLFF.

The CDR3 coding sequence is TGTGCCAGCGGATTCTTTAAAAACATTCAGTACTTC. Its translation: CASGFFKNIQYF. The chain combines TRBV5-8 with TRBJ2-4; no definite D call. Trimming left V 7 bases short and J 4 bases short, with 9 bases between. This CDR3 comprises 12 residues. From germline, CDR1 is SGHTS and CDR2 YDEGEE.

The table lists this clone with a few counts. The CDR3 region has the DNA TGCGCCAGCAGCTCTCAAGGTCATCAAGAGACCCAGTACTTC. Its translation: CASSSQGHQETQYF. The chain carries TRBV5-1 and TRBJ2-5; D remains ambiguous. This CDR3 contains 14 residues. Germline values: CDR1 SGHRS, CDR2 YFSETQ. V was trimmed by 3 bases and J by 2 bases, leaving 11 bases between them.

CDR3 sequence reads: CASSLQGHTDTQYF. CDR3 nucleotides: TGCGCCAGCAGCCTCCAGGGCCACACAGATACGCAGTATTTT. V gene TRBV4-1 combines with J gene TRBJ2-3, with a tentative D call TRBD1 (5 bases). Germline assignment: CDR1 MGHRA and CDR2 YSYEKL. The length of the CDR3 is 14 residues. Trimming pared 4 bases from V and 2 bases from J, leaving 10 bases between.

V usage is TRBV5-1 and J usage is TRBJ1-1, with D possibly matching TRBD1 (6 bases). Germline V lookup: CDR1 SGHRS, CDR2 YFSETQ. The CDR3 covers 12 residues. V was shortened by 2 bases and J by 10 bases, with 12 bases between the two germline ends. The CDR3 region is CASSLAQGSAFF. CDR3 DNA sequence: TGCGCCAGCAGCTTAGCACAGGGTTCAGCTTTCTTT. Full variable domain (rest looked up from reference TRBV5-1 and TRBJ1-1): KAGVTQTPRYLIKTRGQQVTLSCSPISGHRSVSWYQQTPGQGLQFLFEYFSETQRNKGNFPGRFSGRQFSNSRSEMNVSTLELGDSALYLCASSLAQGSAFFGQGTRLTVV.

This sequence joins TRBV6-1 and TRBJ1-3, with 8 bases fitting TRBD1. The CDR3 length is 13 residues. V shed 6 bases, J shed 4 bases, and the junction held 2 bases outside the gene matches. The germline CDR1 and CDR2 sequences are MNHNS and SASEGT. In DNA, the CDR3 is TGTGCCAGCAGGCGACAGGGGGGAAACACCATATATTTT. It specifies CASRRQGGNTIYF.

This sequence joins TRBV6-5 and TRBJ2-1; D is possibly TRBD1 or TRBD2 (6 bases each). Germline-derived CDR1 and CDR2 are MNHEY and SVGAGI. The V end was cut by 1 base, the J end by 9 bases, with 10 bases between. The CDR3 has 13 amino acids. CDR3 in amino acids: CASSYLEGGEQFF. In nucleotides, the CDR3 is TGTGCCAGCAGTTACTTGGAGGGGGGTGAGCAGTTCTTC.

This chain joins TRBV27 and TRBJ2-5; 10 bases align to TRBD1. The CDR3 consists of 18 residues. CDR1 and CDR2 from the germline V gene are MNHEY and SMNVEV (reference sequence). Trimming took 5 bases from V and 5 from J; bases not matched to a gene: 17. The DNA for the CDR3 is TGTGCCAGCAGTCCCCACCGCGGTCGGGACAGGGGAGGGGAGACCCAGTACTTC. Its translation: CASSPHRGRDRGGETQYF.

The chain links TRBV7-9 to TRBJ1-2; D is possibly TRBD1 (6 bases). V was trimmed by 5 bases and J by 8 bases, leaving 15 bases between them. The germline gives CDR1 SEHNR, CDR2 FQNEAQ (reference sequence). The CDR3 runs to 13 residues. CDR3 in amino acids: CASSQGHLMGYTF. CDR3 coding DNA: TGTGCCAGCAGCCAGGGACACCTCATGGGCTACACCTTC.

The V call is TRBV13, the J call TRBJ2-4; 10 bases match TRBD1. CDR3 length: 19 residues. Unmatched junction bases numbered 10, after V lost 1 base and J lost 1 base. Per the germline V gene, CDR1 is PRHDT and CDR2 is FYEKMQ (reference sequence). The CDR3, as DNA: TGTGCCAGCAGCTTAGTGGGGACAGGGGATTTTTTGGCCAAAAACATTCAGTACTTC. It yields the protein CASSLVGTGDFLAKNIQYF.

This clone was recorded a few times. The chain carries TRBV7-3 and TRBJ2-2; 9 positions agree with TRBD1. CDR1 and CDR2 (germline): SGHTA, FQGTGA. V was clipped by 6 bases and J by 6 bases; unmatched bases: 11. The CDR3 runs 16 residues. CDR3 region: CASRNSGTGYSGELFF. For the CDR3, the DNA is TGTGCCAGCAGGAATTCCGGGACAGGGTATTCCGGGGAGCTGTTTTTT.

V and J are TRBV18 and TRBJ2-7; D is undetermined. The CDR3 runs to 13 residues. The ends were cut back, 5 bases at V and 7 bases at J, with 15 bases in the middle. Germline CDR1 and CDR2: KGHSH and LQKENI. The CDR3 protein is CASSGRTTEEQYF. The CDR3, as DNA: TGTGCCAGCTCAGGACGGACCACCGAAGAGCAGTACTTC.

The chain is built from TRBV6-5 and TRBJ2-1; TRBD2 matches at 8 bases. This CDR3 has 15 amino acids. CDR1 and CDR2 (germline): MNHEY, SVGAGI. Trimming removed 6 bases from V and 3 bases from J; junction bases left unmatched: 7. The CDR3 here is CASSLPGLGYNEQFF. The CDR3 bases are TGTGCCAGCAGCCTTCCGGGACTAGGCTACAATGAGCAGTTCTTC.

The rearrangement joins TRBV7-9 to TRBJ2-1; 9 positions agree with TRBD2. The CDR3 is made up of 13 amino acids. V trimming: 3 bases; J trimming: 8 bases; junction bases outside the gene matches: 2. The germline V gene encodes CDR1 SEHNR and CDR2 FQNEAQ (reference sequence). Here the CDR3 DNA reads TGTGCCAGCAGCTTGGGACTAGCTTATGAGCAGTTCTTC. This gives the protein CASSLGLAYEQFF. The variable domain in full, completed from reference TRBV7-9 and TRBJ2-1, reads DTGVSQNPRHKITKRGQNVTFRCDPISEHNRLYWYRQTLGQGPEFLTYFQNEAQLEKSRLLSDRFSAERPKGSFSTLEIQRTEQGDSAMYLCASSLGLAYEQFFGPGTRLTVL.

The chain joins TRBV10-3 to TRBJ2-5; TRBD1 aligns across 7 bases. V gave up 6 bases and J gave up 3 bases; unmatched junction bases: 7. Germline CDR1 reads ENHRY; CDR2 reads SYGVKD. The CDR3 sequence is 14 residues long. The CDR3 DNA follows: TGTGCCATCAGCCCTCCAGACAGGGAAGAGACCCAGTACTTC. Translation gives CAISPPDREETQYF.

This CDR3 reads CASSLGTTDTQYF. CDR3 nucleotide sequence: TGTGCCAGCAGCTTAGGGACCACAGATACGCAGTATTTT. The V gene is TRBV7-3, the J gene TRBJ2-3, with D perhaps given as TRBD1 or TRBD2 (5 bases each). Trimming stripped 2 bases from V and 2 bases from J, with 5 bases between. The CDR3 runs to 13 residues. CDR1 and CDR2 from the germline V gene are SGHTA and FQGTGA.